This T cell receptor beta chain emerged from a study of cytomegalovirus exposure and HLA in healthy donors. Study summary: Earlier, 95 million to 130 million unique TCR beta sequences were recovered from around 180 million T cells by an analysis.

General observations from the study: The Asian-associated ancestry cluster reportedly had fewer N-insertions than the 666-donor mean in a later analysis. Several of the most significant clusters appeared, in a later analysis, to be linked to common viral pathogens. It was reportedly the case that the classifier diagnosed cytomegalovirus status with high specificity and sensitivity.

Worth noting for this clone: Antigen specificity is unknown.

CDR3 length: 12 residues. The V and J ends lost 5 bases and 3 bases, in that order; junction bases with no gene match: 4. In germline, CDR1 is GTSNPN, CDR2 SVGIG (reference sequence). The PCR contained 60 Vbeta and 13 Jbeta primers. Produced via immunoSEQ multiplex PCR; TCRdb's table is partial and in-frame only. The sample lists under 85,000 clones; about four fifths were seen once. The sequenced sample consisted of PBMCs. The receptor was isolated from a woman younger than 45 in good health and CMV-seronegative. The chain recombines TRBV30 with TRBJ2-7, with 7 bases aligning to TRBD1. The CDR3 DNA reads as TGTGCCTGGGAACGACAGGGCTACGAGCAGTACTTC. Translation gives CAWERQGYEQYF.